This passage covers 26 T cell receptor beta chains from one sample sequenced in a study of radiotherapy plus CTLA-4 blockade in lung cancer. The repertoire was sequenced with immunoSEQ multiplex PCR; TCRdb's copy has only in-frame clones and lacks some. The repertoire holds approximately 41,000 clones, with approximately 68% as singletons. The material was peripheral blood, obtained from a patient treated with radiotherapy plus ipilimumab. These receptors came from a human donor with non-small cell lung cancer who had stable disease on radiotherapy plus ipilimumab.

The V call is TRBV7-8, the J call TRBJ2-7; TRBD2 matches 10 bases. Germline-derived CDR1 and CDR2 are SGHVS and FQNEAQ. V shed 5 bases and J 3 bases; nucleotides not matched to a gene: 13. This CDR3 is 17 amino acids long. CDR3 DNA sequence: TGTGCCAGCAGCCTATGGGGAGGGACTAGCGTAGACTACGAGCAGTACTTC. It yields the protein CASSLWGGTSVDYEQYF.

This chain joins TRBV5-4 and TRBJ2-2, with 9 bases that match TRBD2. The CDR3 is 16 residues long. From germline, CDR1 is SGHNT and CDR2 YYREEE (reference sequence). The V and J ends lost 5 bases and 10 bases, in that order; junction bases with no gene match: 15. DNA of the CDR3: TGTGCCAGCAGTTCCGGGACTAGCCCACGACAGGCGGAGCTGTTTTTT. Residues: CASSSGTSPRQAELFF.

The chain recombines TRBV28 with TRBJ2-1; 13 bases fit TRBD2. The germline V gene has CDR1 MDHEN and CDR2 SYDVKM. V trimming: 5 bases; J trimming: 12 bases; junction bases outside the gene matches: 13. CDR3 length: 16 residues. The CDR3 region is CASSTTGLAGAMVQFF. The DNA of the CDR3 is TGTGCCAGCAGTACTACCGGACTAGCGGGGGCCATGGTGCAGTTCTTC.

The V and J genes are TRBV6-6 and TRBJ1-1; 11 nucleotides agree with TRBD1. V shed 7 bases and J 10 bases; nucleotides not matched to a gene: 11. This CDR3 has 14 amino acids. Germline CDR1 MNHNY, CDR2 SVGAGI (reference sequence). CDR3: CASIIGGQGGLAFF. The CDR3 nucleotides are TGTGCCAGCATTATAGGGGGACAGGGGGGTCTAGCTTTCTTT.

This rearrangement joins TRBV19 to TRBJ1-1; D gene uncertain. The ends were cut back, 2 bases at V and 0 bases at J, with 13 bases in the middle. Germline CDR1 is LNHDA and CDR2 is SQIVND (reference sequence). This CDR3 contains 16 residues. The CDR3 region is CASSILRRGLNTEAFF. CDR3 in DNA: TGTGCCAGTAGTATACTCCGGAGAGGGCTGAACACTGAAGCTTTCTTT.

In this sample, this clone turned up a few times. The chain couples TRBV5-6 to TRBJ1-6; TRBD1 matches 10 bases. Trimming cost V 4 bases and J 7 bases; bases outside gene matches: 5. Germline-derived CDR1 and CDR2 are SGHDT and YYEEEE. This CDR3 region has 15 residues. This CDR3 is CASSMLDRGNSPLHF. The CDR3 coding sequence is TGTGCCAGCAGCATGTTGGACAGGGGGAATTCACCCCTCCACTTT. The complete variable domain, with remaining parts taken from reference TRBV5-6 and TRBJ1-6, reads DAGVTQSPTHLIKTRGQQVTLRCSPKSGHDTVSWYQQALGQGPQFIFQYYEEEERQRGNFPDRFSGHQFPNYSSELNVNALLLGDSALYLCASSMLDRGNSPLHFGNGTRLTVT.

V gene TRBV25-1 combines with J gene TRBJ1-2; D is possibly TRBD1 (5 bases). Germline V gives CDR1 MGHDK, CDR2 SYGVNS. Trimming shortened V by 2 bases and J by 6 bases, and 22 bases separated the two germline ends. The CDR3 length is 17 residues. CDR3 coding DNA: TGTGCCAGCAGTGAAGCTTTCCGGGACTGGGGCATCGATGGCTACACCTTC. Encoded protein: CASSEAFRDWGIDGYTF.

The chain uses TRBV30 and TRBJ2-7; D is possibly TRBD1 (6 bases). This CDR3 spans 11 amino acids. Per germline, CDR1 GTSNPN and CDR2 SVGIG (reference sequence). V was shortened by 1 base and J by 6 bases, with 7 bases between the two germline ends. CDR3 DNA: TGTGCCTGGAGTGCAGGGGTCGAGCAGTACTTC. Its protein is CAWSAGVEQYF.

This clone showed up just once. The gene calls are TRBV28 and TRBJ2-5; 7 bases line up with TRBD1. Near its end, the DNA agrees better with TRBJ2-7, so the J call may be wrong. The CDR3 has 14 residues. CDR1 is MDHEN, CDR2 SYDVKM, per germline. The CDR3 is CASRDRSVIYEQYF. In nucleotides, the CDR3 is TGTGCCAGCAGGGACAGGAGCGTAATCTACGAGCAGTACTTC.

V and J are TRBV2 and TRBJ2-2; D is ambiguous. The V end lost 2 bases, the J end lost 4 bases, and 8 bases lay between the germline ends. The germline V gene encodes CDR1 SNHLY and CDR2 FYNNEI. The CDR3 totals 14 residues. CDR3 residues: CASSEQFGTGELFF. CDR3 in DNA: TGTGCCAGCAGTGAACAGTTTGGCACCGGGGAGCTGTTTTTT.

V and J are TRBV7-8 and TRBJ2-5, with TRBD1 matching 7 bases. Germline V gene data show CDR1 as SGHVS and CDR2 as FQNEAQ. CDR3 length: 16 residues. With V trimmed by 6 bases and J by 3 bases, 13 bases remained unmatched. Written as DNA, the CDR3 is TGTGCCAGCAGTTTACAGTACAGGGGTTTGGAAGAGACCCAGTACTTC. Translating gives CASSLQYRGLEETQYF.

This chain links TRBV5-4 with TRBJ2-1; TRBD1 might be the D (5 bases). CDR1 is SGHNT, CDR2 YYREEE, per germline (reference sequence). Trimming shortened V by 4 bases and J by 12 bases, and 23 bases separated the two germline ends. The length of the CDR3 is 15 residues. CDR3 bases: TGTGCCAGCAGCCCCGTTTACCAGGGTTTCATCGGGCAGTTCTTC. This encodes CASSPVYQGFIGQFF.

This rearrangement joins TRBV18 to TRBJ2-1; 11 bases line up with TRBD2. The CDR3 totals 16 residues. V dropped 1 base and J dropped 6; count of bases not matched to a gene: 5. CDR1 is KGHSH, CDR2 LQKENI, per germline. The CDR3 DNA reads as TGTGCCAGCTCACCACTTTTACTAGCGGGGGTCAATGAGCAGTTCTTC. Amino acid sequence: CASSPLLLAGVNEQFF.

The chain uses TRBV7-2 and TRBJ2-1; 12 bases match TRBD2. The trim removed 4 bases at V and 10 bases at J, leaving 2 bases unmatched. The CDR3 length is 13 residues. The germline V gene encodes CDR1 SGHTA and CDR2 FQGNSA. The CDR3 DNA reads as TGTGCCAGCAGCTACGGACTAGCGGGGGAGCAGTTCTTC. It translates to CASSYGLAGEQFF. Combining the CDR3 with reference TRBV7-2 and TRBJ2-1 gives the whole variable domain GAGVSQSPSNKVTEKGKDVELRCDPISGHTALYWYRQSLGQGLEFLIYFQGNSAPDKSGLPSDRFSAERTGGSVSTLTIQRTQQEDSAVYLCASSYGLAGEQFFGPGTRLTVL.

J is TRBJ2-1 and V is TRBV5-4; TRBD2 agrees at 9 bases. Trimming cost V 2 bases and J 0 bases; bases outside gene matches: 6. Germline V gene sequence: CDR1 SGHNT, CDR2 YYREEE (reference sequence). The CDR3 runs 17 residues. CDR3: CASSFGAGGSSYNEQFF. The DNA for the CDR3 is TGTGCCAGCAGCTTCGGAGCGGGGGGAAGCTCCTACAATGAGCAGTTCTTC.

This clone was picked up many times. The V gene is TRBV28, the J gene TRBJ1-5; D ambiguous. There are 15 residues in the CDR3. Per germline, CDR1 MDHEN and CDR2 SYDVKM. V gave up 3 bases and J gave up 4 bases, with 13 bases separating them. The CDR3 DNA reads TGTGCCAGCAGTTTTACGGGGAGGCAAAATCAGCCCCAGCATTTT. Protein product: CASSFTGRQNQPQHF.

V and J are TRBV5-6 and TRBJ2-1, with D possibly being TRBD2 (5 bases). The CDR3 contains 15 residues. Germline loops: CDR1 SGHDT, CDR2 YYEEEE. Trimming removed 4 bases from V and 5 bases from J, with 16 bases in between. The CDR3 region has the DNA TGTGCCAGCAGCGCCCGGGGTCGAGTCAACAATGAGCAGTTCTTC. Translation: CASSARGRVNNEQFF.

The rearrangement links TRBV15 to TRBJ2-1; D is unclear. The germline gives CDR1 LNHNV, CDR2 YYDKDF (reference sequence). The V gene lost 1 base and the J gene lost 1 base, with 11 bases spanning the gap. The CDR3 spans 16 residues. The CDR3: CATSRVRSSSYNEQFF. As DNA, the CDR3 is TGTGCCACCAGCAGAGTGCGGAGTTCATCCTACAATGAGCAGTTCTTC.

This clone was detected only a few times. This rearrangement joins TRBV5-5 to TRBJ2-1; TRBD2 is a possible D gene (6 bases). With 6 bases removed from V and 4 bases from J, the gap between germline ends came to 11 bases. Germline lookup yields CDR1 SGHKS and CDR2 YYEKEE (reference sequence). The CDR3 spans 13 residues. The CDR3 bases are TGTGCCAGCAACCCGGGGAGGTACAATGAGCAGTTCTTC. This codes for CASNPGRYNEQFF.

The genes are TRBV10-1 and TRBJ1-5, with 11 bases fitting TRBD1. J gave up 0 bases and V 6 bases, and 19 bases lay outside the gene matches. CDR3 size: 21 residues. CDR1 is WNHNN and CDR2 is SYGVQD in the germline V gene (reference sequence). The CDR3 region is CASRNGQGALVDDNSNQPQHF. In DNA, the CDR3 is TGCGCCAGCAGAAACGGACAGGGGGCCCTAGTCGACGATAATAGCAATCAGCCCCAGCATTTT.

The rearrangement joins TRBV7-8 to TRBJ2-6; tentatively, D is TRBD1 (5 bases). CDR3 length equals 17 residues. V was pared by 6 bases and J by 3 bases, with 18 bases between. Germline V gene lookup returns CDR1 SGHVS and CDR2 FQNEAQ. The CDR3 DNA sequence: TGTGCCAGCAGAGTCGAAAAACAGGAGTTTGGGGCCAACGTCCTGACTTTC. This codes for CASRVEKQEFGANVLTF.

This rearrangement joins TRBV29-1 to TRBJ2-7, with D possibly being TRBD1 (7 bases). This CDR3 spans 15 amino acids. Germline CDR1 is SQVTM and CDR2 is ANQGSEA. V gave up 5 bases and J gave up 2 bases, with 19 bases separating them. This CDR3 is CSVLKLRDSTYEQYF. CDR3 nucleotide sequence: TGCAGCGTTCTGAAGTTGCGGGACAGCACCTACGAGCAGTACTTC.

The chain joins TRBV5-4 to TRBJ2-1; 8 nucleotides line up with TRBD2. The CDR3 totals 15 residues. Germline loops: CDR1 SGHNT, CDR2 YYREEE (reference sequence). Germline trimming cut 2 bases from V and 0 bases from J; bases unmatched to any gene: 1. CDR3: CASSFGGGSYNEQFF. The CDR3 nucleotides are TGTGCCAGCAGCTTCGGGGGGGGCTCCTACAATGAGCAGTTCTTC.

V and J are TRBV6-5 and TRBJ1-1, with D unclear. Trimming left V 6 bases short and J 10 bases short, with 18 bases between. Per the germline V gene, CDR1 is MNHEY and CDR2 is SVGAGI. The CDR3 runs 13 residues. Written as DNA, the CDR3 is TGTGCCAGCAGCCGTGGGTCCGCCCCAGGAGCTTTCTTT. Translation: CASSRGSAPGAFF.

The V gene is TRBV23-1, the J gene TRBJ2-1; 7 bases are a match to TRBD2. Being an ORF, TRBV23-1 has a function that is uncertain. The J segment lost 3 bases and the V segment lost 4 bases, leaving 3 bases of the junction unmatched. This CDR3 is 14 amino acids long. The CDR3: CASSRRTSYNEQFF. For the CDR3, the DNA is TGCGCCAGCAGTCGAAGGACTAGCTACAATGAGCAGTTCTTC.

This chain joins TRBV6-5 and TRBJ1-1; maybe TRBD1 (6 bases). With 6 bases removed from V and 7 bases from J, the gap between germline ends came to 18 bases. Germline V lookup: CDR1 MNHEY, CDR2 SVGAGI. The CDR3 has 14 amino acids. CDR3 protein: CASSQGSRFVEAFF. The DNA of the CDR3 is TGTGCCAGCAGCCAGGGGAGCCGATTCGTTGAAGCTTTCTTT.